One and the same sample provided the 19 T cell receptor beta chains below, sequenced in a study of preoperative IRX-2 immunotherapy in early breast cancer. Some clones are missing from TCRdb's copy, which holds only in-frame ones; the method was immunoSEQ multiplex PCR. This sample carries tens of thousands of clones, roughly four fifths of them seen once, and the ten largest clones take 1% to 1.5%. Treatment in this sample: preoperative locoregional IRX-2 cytokine immunotherapy. This specimen consisted of lymph node tissue, obtained after IRX-2 immunotherapy. These receptors all come from a human donor with breast cancer.

This chain connects TRBV11-3 to TRBJ2-1; D may be TRBD1 (5 bases). This CDR3 has 16 amino acids. Germline-derived CDR1 and CDR2 are SGHNT and YENEEA. Trimming cost V 5 bases and J 0 bases, with 14 bases left between them. The CDR3 nucleotides read TGTGCCAGCAGCGGGTACAGGCTCAGCTCCTACAATGAGCAGTTCTTC. Protein product: CASSGYRLSSYNEQFF.

The sample holds a few counts of this clone. The V gene is TRBV19, the J gene TRBJ2-5; 9 nucleotides match TRBD1. Germline V gives CDR1 LNHDA, CDR2 SQIVND (reference sequence). This CDR3 is built from 15 residues. After removal of 4 bases from V and 6 bases from J, the junction contained 9 bases not matched to a gene. The CDR3: CASSSGTGYLKTQYF. The CDR3 nucleotides read TGTGCCAGTAGTAGCGGGACAGGGTATTTGAAGACCCAGTACTTC. The whole variable domain, filled in from reference TRBV19 and TRBJ2-5, reads DGGITQSPKYLFRKEGQNVTLSCEQNLNHDAMYWYRQDPGQGLRLIYYSQIVNDFQKGDIAEGYSVSREKKESFPLTVTSAQKNPTAFYLCASSSGTGYLKTQYFGPGTRLLVL.

V gene TRBV1 combines with J gene TRBJ1-2; no DNA check was done on the table's D call, TRBD1. TRBV1 is a pseudogene. The CDR3 loop spans 15 amino acids. The CDR3 region has the DNA TGCGCCAGCAGCCAAGGGGCAGGCCCTGGTATGGGCTACACCTTC. The encoded protein is CASSQGAGPGMGYTF.

The DNA for the CDR3 is TGCAGCGGACAGGGGAGGGTGAACACTGAAGCTTTCTTT. It yields the protein CSGQGRVNTEAFF. The chain links TRBV29-1 to TRBJ1-1; TRBD1 agrees at 8 bases. The CDR3 runs 13 residues. Germline CDR1 and CDR2: SQVTM and ANQGSEA. V trimming: 7 bases; J trimming: 0 bases; junction bases outside the gene matches: 4.

The rearrangement links TRBV6-8 to TRBJ2-6; D is undetermined. Trimming took off 9 bases at V and 0 bases at J, with 6 bases between the two ends. Germline V gene data show CDR1 as MNHGY and CDR2 as SAAAGT. The CDR3 is 13 residues long. In nucleotides, the CDR3 is TGTGCCAGTCAGCTCTCTGGGGCCAACGTCCTGACTTTC. This gives the protein CASQLSGANVLTF.

The V and J genes are TRBV28 and TRBJ2-3, with 7 bases fitting TRBD1. Germline V lookup: CDR1 MDHEN, CDR2 SYDVKM. The CDR3 length is 15 residues. J was trimmed by 1 base and V by 6 bases; bases with no gene match: 7. CDR3 bases: TGTGCCAGCAGCCCACCCGGACAGGGCACAGATACGCAGTATTTT. Its protein product is CASSPPGQGTDTQYF. Looking up the rest from reference TRBV28 and TRBJ2-3 gives the full variable domain: DVKVTQSSRYLVKRTGEKVFLECVQDMDHENMFWYRQDPGLGLRLIYFSYDVKMKEKGDIPEGYSVSREKKERFSLILESASTNQTSMYLCASSPPGQGTDTQYFGPGTRLTVL.

The chain links TRBV11-3 to TRBJ2-1, with D possibly TRBD2 on 6 matching bases. The CDR3 length is 14 residues. Germline CDR1 is SGHNT and CDR2 is YENEEA. V dropped 3 bases and J dropped 6 bases, with 12 bases sitting between them. The DNA of the CDR3 is TGTGCCAGCAGCTTGGAACTAGCAAGCAATGAGCAGTTCTTC. Amino acids: CASSLELASNEQFF.

The genes are TRBV19 and TRBJ1-5; 9 bases agree with TRBD1. The J segment lost 4 bases and the V segment lost 3 bases, leaving 4 bases of the junction unmatched. This CDR3 has 15 amino acids. CDR1 is LNHDA, CDR2 SQIVND, per germline (reference sequence). Here the CDR3 reads CASSIGTGQNQPQHF. CDR3 sequence (DNA): TGTGCCAGTAGTATCGGGACAGGGCAGAATCAGCCCCAGCATTTT.

The chain employs TRBV19 and TRBJ1-5; 12 bases agree with TRBD1. The ends lost 5 bases at V and 7 bases at J; junction bases unmatched: 6. The CDR3 totals 15 residues. CDR1 is LNHDA, CDR2 SQIVND, per germline (reference sequence). CDR3: CASSWDRGRGQPQHF. The CDR3 DNA is TGTGCCAGTAGTTGGGACAGGGGGCGCGGGCAGCCCCAGCATTTT.

The V gene is TRBV11-3, the J gene TRBJ2-3; TRBD1 matches at 9 bases. The CDR3 contains 16 residues. Germline V gene sequence: CDR1 SGHNT, CDR2 YENEEA. The trim removed 3 bases at V and 6 bases at J, leaving 10 bases unmatched. In nucleotides, the CDR3 is TGTGCCAGCAGCTTGGATAGGACAGGGGCGGTCGATACGCAGTATTTT. Residues: CASSLDRTGAVDTQYF.

The V and J genes are TRBV11-3 and TRBJ2-5, with D perhaps TRBD1 or TRBD2 (5 bases each). This CDR3 is built from 14 residues. The V and J ends lost 4 bases and 5 bases respectively, with 14 bases between them. The germline CDR1 and CDR2 sequences are SGHNT and YENEEA. CDR3 protein: CASSWGTERETQYF. The CDR3 coding sequence is TGTGCCAGCAGCTGGGGGACGGAAAGGGAGACCCAGTACTTC.

The chain carries TRBV6-8 and TRBJ2-3; 13 nucleotides line up with TRBD2. The CDR3 has 17 amino acids. CDR1 is MNHGY, CDR2 SAAAGT, per germline. J was trimmed by 4 bases and V by 4 bases; bases with no gene match: 8. The CDR3 sequence is CASSWSTSGGRSDTQYF. CDR3 bases: TGTGCCAGCAGTTGGTCGACTAGCGGGGGGCGCTCAGATACGCAGTATTTT.

The chain is built from TRBV18 and TRBJ2-3; TRBD2 might be the D (5 bases). The length of the CDR3 is 15 residues. V lost 6 bases and J 3 bases, leaving 16 bases between the germline ends. Germline-derived CDR1 and CDR2 are KGHSH and LQKENI. CDR3 bases: TGTGCCAGCTCCTCTTCCGGCGGGTTTACAGATACGCAGTATTTT. It is translated as CASSSSGGFTDTQYF. The full variable domain, rest sourced from reference TRBV18 and TRBJ2-3, is NAGVMQNPRHLVRRRGQEARLRCSPMKGHSHVYWYRQLPEEGLKFMVYLQKENIIDESGMPKERFSAEFPKEGPSILRIQQVVRGDSAAYFCASSSSGGFTDTQYFGPGTRLTVL.

This rearrangement joins TRBV15 to TRBJ1-5; no clear D. The CDR3 is 14 amino acids. Trimming removed 10 bases at V and 6 bases at J, with 19 bases between. The germline gives CDR1 LNHNV, CDR2 YYDKDF (reference sequence). DNA of the CDR3: TGTGCCAGCAGTGAGAGGCAGGAGGCTCAGCCCCAGCATTTT. It translates to CASSERQEAQPQHF.

The genes are TRBV28 and TRBJ2-3; 11 nucleotides align to TRBD2. The V gene's germline CDR1 is MDHEN and CDR2 SYDVKM. The CDR3 contains 17 residues. V shed 5 bases, J shed 4 bases, and the junction held 11 bases outside the gene matches. The CDR3: CASSPYSLAGGPDTQYF. The CDR3 coding sequence is TGTGCCAGCAGTCCCTATAGTTTAGCGGGGGGGCCAGATACGCAGTATTTT.

This clone was seen only a few times. This rearrangement joins TRBV14 to TRBJ2-3, with 9 bases matching TRBD1. Losses at the gene ends were 1 base for V and 2 bases for J; bases not matched to a gene: 1. The CDR3 runs 15 residues. The germline V gene has CDR1 SGHDN and CDR2 FVKESK. CDR3 in amino acids: CASSQGTGVTDTQYF. The CDR3 DNA reads TGTGCCAGCAGCCAAGGGACAGGGGTCACAGATACGCAGTATTTT.

The chain employs TRBV6-8 and TRBJ1-5; no clear D. Per the germline V gene, CDR1 is MNHGY and CDR2 is SAAAGT. The CDR3 length is 14 residues. The V and J ends lost 5 bases and 9 bases respectively, with 17 bases between them. The CDR3: CASSDGHMTGPQHF. In DNA form, the CDR3 reads TGTGCCAGCAGTGACGGTCATATGACGGGGCCCCAGCATTTT.

The chain links TRBV6-7 to TRBJ2-1, with 9 bases identical to TRBD2. TRBV6-7 is recorded as an ORF, its role being uncertain. There are 16 residues in the CDR3. V was pared by 5 bases and J by 9 bases, with 14 bases of the junction left unmatched. This CDR3 is CASSTTGTSRRGEQFF. Written as DNA, the CDR3 is TGTGCCAGCAGTACAACCGGGACTAGCCGTAGGGGTGAGCAGTTCTTC.

V usage is TRBV30 and J usage is TRBJ1-4, with D unresolved. Per germline, CDR1 GTSNPN and CDR2 SVGIG (reference sequence). The V and J ends lost 0 bases and 7 bases respectively, with 9 bases between them. The CDR3 runs to 13 residues. The CDR3 coding sequence is TGTGCCTGGAGTGTTGGGAGCGGTGAAAAACTGTTTTTT. It codes for CAWSVGSGEKLFF.